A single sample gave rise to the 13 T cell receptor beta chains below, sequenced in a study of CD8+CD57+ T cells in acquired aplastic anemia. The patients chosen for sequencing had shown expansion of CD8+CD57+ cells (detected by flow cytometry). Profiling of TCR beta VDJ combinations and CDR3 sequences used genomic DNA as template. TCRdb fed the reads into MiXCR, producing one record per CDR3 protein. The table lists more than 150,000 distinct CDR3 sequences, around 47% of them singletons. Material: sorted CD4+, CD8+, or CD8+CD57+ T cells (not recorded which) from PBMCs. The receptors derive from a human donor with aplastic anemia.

The CDR3 loop reads CASSCSSGSPSGANVLTF. CDR3 DNA: TGTGCCAGCAGTTGCTCGTCCGGCAGCCCCTCTGGGGCCAACGTCCTGACTTTC. V and J are TRBV6-2 or TRBV6-3 and TRBJ2-6; D not resolved. The length of the CDR3 is 18 residues. The V end was cut by 4 bases, the J end by 0 bases, with 16 bases between. Germline-derived CDR1 and CDR2 are MNHEY and SVGEGT.

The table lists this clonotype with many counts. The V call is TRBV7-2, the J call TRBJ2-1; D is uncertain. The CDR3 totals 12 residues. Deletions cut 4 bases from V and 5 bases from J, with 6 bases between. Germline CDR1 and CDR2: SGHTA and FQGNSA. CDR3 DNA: TGTGCCAGCAGCTGGATTGACAATGAGCAGTTCTTC. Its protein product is CASSWIDNEQFF.

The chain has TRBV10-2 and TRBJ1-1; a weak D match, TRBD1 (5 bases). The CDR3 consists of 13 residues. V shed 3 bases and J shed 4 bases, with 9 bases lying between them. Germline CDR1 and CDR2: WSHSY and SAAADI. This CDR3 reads CASSERGATEAFF. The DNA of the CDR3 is TGCGCCAGCAGTGAAAGGGGAGCCACTGAAGCTTTCTTT.

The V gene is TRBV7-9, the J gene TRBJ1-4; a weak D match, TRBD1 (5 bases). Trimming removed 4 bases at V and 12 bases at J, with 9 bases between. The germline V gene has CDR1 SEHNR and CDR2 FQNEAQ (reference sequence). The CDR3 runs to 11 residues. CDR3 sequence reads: CASSYGTELFF. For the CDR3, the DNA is TGTGCCAGCAGCTACGGGACTGAACTGTTTTTT.

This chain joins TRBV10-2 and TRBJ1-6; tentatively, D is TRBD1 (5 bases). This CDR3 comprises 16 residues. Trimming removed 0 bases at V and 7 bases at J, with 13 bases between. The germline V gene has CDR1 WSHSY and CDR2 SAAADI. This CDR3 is CASSESLTWGNSPLHF. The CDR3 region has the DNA TGCGCCAGCAGTGAGTCCTTGACATGGGGCAATTCACCCCTCCACTTT.

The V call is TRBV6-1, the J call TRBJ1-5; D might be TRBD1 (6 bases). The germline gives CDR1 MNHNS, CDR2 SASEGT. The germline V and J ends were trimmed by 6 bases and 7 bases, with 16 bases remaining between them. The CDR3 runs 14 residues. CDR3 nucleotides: TGTGCCAGCAGCCAGGAGGGGGGTGGGCAGCCCCAGCATTTT. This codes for CASSQEGGGQPQHF.

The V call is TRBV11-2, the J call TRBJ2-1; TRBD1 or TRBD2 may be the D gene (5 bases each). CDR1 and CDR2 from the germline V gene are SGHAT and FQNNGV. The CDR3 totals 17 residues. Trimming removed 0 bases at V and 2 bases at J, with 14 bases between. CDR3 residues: CASSLDRDGVPYNEQFF. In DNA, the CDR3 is TGTGCCAGCAGCTTAGATCGGGACGGAGTCCCCTACAATGAGCAGTTCTTC. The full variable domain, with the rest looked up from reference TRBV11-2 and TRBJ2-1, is EAGVAQSPRYKIIEKRQSVAFWCNPISGHATLYWYQQILGQGPKLLIQFQNNGVVDDSQLPKDRFSAERLKGVDSTLKIQPAKLEDSAVYLCASSLDRDGVPYNEQFFGPGTRLTVL.

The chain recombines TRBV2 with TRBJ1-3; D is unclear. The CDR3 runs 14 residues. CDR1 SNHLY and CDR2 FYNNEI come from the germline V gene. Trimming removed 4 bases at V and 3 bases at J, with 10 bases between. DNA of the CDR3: TGTGCCAGCAGTGCCAGCCAGGTTGGAAACACCATATATTTT. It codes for CASSASQVGNTIYF.

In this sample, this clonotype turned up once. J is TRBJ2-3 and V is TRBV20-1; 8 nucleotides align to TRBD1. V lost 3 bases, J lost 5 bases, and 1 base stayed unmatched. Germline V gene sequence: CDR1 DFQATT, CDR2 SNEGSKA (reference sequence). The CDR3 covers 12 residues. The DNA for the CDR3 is TGCAGTGCTAGTGACAGGGGAGATACGCAGTATTTT. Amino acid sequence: CSASDRGDTQYF.

In nucleotides, the CDR3 is TGTGCCAGCAGCGAAAACAGAAGGAACACTGAAGCTTTCTTT. This gives the protein CASSENRRNTEAFF. The V call is TRBV7-2, the J call TRBJ1-1; no clear D gene. Germline V gene lookup returns CDR1 SGHTA and CDR2 FQGNSA. CDR3 length: 14 residues. Trimming took off 5 bases at V and 1 base at J, with 11 bases between the two ends.

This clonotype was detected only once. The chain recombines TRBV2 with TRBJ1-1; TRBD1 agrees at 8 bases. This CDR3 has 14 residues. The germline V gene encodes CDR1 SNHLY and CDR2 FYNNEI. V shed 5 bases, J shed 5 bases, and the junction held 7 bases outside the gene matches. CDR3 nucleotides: TGTGCCAGCAGTACAGGGGGGATGAGGACTGAAGCTTTCTTT. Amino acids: CASSTGGMRTEAFF.

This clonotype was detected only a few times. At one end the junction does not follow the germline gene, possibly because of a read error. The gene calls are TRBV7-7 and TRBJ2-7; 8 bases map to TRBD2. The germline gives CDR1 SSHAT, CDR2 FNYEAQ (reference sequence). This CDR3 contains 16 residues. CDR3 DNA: TGTGCTAGCAGCTTTGGTCAAGCGGGAGCCCTCGGCGAGCAGTACTTC. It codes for CASSFGQAGALGEQYF.

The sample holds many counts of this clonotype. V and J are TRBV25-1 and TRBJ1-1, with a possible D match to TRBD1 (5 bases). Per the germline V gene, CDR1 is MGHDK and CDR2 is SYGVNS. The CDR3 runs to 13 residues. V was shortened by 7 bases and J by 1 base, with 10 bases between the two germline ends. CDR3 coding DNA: TGTGCCAGCACCTCCGGGGGGAACACTGAAGCTTTCTTT. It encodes CASTSGGNTEAFF.